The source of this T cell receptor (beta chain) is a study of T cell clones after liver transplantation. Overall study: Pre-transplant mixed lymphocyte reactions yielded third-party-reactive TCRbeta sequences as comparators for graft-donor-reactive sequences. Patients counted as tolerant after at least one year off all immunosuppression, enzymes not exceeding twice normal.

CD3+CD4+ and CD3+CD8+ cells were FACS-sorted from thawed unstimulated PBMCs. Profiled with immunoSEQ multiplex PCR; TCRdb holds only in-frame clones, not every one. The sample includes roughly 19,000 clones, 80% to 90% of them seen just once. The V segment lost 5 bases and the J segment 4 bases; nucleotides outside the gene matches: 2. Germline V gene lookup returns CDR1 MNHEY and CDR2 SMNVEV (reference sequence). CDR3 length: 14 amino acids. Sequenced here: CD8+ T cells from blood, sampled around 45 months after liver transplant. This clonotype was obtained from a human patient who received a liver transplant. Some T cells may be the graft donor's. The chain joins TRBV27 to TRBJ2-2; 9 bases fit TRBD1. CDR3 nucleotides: TGTGCCAGCAGTGGACAGGGGAGCACCGGGGAGCTGTTTTTT. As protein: CASSGQGSTGELFF.